This TCR beta chain was sequenced in a study of blood T cell repertoires in COVID-19. In the study overall: Italy, Spain and the United States were the sources of the convalescent and acute COVID-19 samples. T cells, B-cell-depleted T cells, or PBMCs supplied cDNA or gDNA.

Authors' methods: Quantification of nucleated cells was approximated via reference gene primer amplification. TCRdb's table, derived via immunoSEQ multiplex PCR, lists solely in-frame clones and lacks some. V, J and clone size were drawn from that table, and D and trimming were deduced from the DNA. The sample yields roughly 73,000 clones, around nine tenths seen once. The CDR3 covers 14 residues. Trimming took off 2 bases at V and 7 bases at J, with 12 bases between the two ends. Germline assignment: CDR1 LGHDT and CDR2 YNNKEL (reference sequence). The clonotype originates from a man over 45 with acute or convalescent COVID-19. The chain employs TRBV3-1 (or the pseudogene TRBV3-2) and TRBJ2-1, with D perhaps matching TRBD1 (6 bases). Sequencing was performed on peripheral blood. The DNA of the CDR3 is TGTGCCAGCAGCCAACTTAGGACAGAAAATGAGCAGTTCTTC. Translated, it gives CASSQLRTENEQFF.